These 9 T cell receptor beta chains were sequenced from one sample in a study of human T cells and chemical hapten exposure. Time point meaning: pre-sensitization, week 0. As for treatment: therapeutic diphenylcyclopropenone sensitization with weekly scalp DPC. TCRdb re-called the RACE reads through MiXCR, storing one row per CDR3 protein. The top ten hold around 8.8% of the sample, which has 300,000 to 450,000 distinct CDR3 sequences, 4.5% to 5.5% seen once. Material: whole blood, obtained in connection with sensitization to the hapten diphenylcyclopropenone (DPC). These receptors were collected from a woman under 30 with alopecia areata. Some clones in this sample may be carry-over from other donors' samples.

The chain couples TRBV5-6 to TRBJ2-7; 11 bases map to TRBD1. The V and J ends lost 2 bases and 6 bases, in that order; junction bases with no gene match: 16. Germline V gene sequence: CDR1 SGHDT, CDR2 YYEEEE. CDR3 length equals 18 residues. The CDR3 reads CASSLAWTGGQGKPEQYF. The CDR3 DNA reads as TGTGCCAGCAGCTTAGCCTGGACAGGGGGCCAAGGAAAACCCGAGCAGTACTTC.

This clonotype has only a few counts. J is TRBJ2-1 and V is TRBV11-2; 11 nucleotides agree with TRBD2. With 2 bases clipped from V and 6 bases from J, the junction kept 3 bases outside the gene matches. Germline V CDR1 and CDR2: SGHAT, FQNNGV. The CDR3 covers 15 residues. The CDR3 spells CASSLQGLAGNEQFF. In DNA, the CDR3 is TGTGCCAGCAGCTTACAAGGACTAGCGGGCAATGAGCAGTTCTTC.

This clonotype has only a few counts. The V gene is TRBV6-6, the J gene TRBJ2-3, with D maybe TRBD2 (6 bases). The CDR3 is 15 amino acids. V lost 6 bases to trimming and J lost 0 bases, with 13 bases between them. Germline V gene lookup returns CDR1 MNHNY and CDR2 SVGAGI (reference sequence). The chain's CDR3 is CASRGTSPSTDTQYF. CDR3 bases: TGTGCCAGCAGGGGTACTAGCCCTAGCACAGATACGCAGTATTTT.

The V and J genes are TRBV5-6 and TRBJ2-7; TRBD2 might be the D (5 bases). The CDR3 is made up of 14 amino acids. Germline values: CDR1 SGHDT, CDR2 YYEEEE. Deletions cut 2 bases from V and 2 bases from J, with 11 bases between. CDR3 loop: CASSFPSSTYEQYF. The CDR3 DNA sequence: TGTGCCAGCAGCTTTCCTAGCTCTACCTACGAGCAGTACTTC.

Only a few counts were recorded for this clonotype. This chain uses TRBV12-3 or TRBV12-4 with TRBJ2-2; D unclear. Trimming shortened V by 3 bases and J by 2 bases, and 10 bases separated the two germline ends. The CDR3 extends over 15 amino acids. Here the CDR3 DNA reads TGTGCCAGCAGTTTTGTGTCAGCTAACACCGGGGAGCTGTTTTTT. This codes for CASSFVSANTGELFF.

There are many counts of this clonotype. CDR3 protein: CASRFTGANVLTF. The CDR3 nucleotides are TGTGCCAGCAGATTTACTGGGGCCAACGTCCTGACTTTC. The chain couples TRBV7-3 to TRBJ2-6, with D hard to call. Per the germline V gene, CDR1 is SGHTA and CDR2 is FQGTGA. With 6 bases removed from V and 2 bases from J, the gap between germline ends came to 5 bases. The CDR3 loop spans 13 amino acids.

This clonotype was detected only a few times. V usage is TRBV5-6 and J usage is TRBJ1-2; 7 bases fit TRBD1. Germline assignment: CDR1 SGHDT and CDR2 YYEEEE. The CDR3 has 14 residues. Trimming removed 0 bases from V and 7 bases from J; junction bases left unmatched: 6. CDR3 sequence (DNA): TGTGCCAGCAGCTTGGGACAGGGCGCCTTTGGCTACACCTTC. It codes for CASSLGQGAFGYTF.

The V call is TRBV7-2, the J call TRBJ2-4; perhaps D is TRBD1 or TRBD2 (6 bases each). Germline CDR1 and CDR2: SGHTA and FQGNSA. This CDR3 has 15 amino acids. Trimming pared 0 bases from V and 8 bases from J, leaving 14 bases between. CDR3 sequence (DNA): TGTGCCAGCAGCTTAGCATGGGCAGGGGAGGACATTCAGTACTTC. It yields the protein CASSLAWAGEDIQYF.

This clonotype was seen repeatedly, ten times or more. The J gene is TRBJ1-6, the V gene TRBV6-5, with D unresolved. CDR3 length: 14 amino acids. Germline V CDR1 and CDR2: MNHEY, SVGAGI. With 6 bases removed from V and 9 bases from J, the gap between germline ends came to 15 bases. In nucleotides, the CDR3 is TGTGCCAGCAGCCGGGCCGGGGTGGTTTCACCCCTCCACTTT. Encoded protein: CASSRAGVVSPLHF.